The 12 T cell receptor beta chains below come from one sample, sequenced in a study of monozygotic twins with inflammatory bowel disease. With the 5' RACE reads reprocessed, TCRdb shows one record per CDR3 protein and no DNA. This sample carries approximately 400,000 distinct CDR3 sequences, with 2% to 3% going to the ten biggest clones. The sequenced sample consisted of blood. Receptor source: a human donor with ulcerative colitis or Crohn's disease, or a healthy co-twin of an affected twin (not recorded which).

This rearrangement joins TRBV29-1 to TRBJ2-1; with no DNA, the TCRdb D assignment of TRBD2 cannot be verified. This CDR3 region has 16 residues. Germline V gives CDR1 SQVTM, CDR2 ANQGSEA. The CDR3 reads CSVEWTSGGDYNEQFF.

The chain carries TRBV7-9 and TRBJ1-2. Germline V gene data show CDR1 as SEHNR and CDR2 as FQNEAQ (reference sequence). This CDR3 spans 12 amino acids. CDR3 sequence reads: CASSSTDYGYTF. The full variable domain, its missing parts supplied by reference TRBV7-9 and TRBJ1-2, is DTGVSQNPRHKITKRGQNVTFRCDPISEHNRLYWYRQTLGQGPEFLTYFQNEAQLEKSRLLSDRFSAERPKGSFSTLEIQRTEQGDSAMYLCASSSTDYGYTFGSGTRLTVV.

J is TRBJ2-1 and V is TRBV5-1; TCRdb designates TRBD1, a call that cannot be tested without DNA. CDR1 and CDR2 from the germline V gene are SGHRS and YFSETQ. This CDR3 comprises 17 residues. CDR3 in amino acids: CASSTGPGQDKDNEQFF.

CDR3 protein: CASSIEGTSGPKRSYEQYF. The rearrangement links TRBV19 to TRBJ2-7; absent DNA, TCRdb's TRBD2 call cannot be checked. CDR1 and CDR2 (germline): LNHDA, SQIVND (reference sequence). This CDR3 region has 19 residues.

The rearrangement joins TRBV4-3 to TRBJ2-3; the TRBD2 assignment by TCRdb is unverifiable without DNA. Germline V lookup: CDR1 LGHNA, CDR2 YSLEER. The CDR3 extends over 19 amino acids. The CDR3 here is CASSQDAALTSGSTDTQYF.

CDR3 protein: CAGSGTGNTGELFF. The chain uses TRBV2 and TRBJ2-2; TCRdb reports TRBD1, a call that lacks DNA to check it against. The CDR3 covers 14 residues. Germline lookup yields CDR1 SNHLY and CDR2 FYNNEI.

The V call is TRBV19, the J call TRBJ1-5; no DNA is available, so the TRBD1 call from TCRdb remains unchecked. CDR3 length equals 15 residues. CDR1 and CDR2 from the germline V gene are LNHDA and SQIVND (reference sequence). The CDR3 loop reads CASRPGWRGNQPQHF. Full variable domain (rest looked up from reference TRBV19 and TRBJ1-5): DGGITQSPKYLFRKEGQNVTLSCEQNLNHDAMYWYRQDPGQGLRLIYYSQIVNDFQKGDIAEGYSVSREKKESFPLTVTSAQKNPTAFYLCASRPGWRGNQPQHFGDGTRLSIL.

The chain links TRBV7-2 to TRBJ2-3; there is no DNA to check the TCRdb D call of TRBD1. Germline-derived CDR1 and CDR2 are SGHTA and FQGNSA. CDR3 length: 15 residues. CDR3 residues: CASKQTDSSTDTQYF.

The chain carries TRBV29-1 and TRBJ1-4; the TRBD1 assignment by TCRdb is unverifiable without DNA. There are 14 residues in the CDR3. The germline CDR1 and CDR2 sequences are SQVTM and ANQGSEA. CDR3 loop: CSVLSGTANEKLFF.

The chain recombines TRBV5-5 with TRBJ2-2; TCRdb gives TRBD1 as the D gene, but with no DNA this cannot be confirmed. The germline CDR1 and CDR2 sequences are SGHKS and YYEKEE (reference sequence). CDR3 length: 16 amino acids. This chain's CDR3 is CASSLRQGWDTGELFF.

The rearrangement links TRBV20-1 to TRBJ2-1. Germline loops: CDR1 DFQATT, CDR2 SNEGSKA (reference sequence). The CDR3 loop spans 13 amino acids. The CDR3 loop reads CSARGIGRNEQFF.

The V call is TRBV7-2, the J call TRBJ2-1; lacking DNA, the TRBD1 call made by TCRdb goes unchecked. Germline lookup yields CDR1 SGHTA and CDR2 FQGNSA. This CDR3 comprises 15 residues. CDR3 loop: CASSFRTGRLNEQFF.